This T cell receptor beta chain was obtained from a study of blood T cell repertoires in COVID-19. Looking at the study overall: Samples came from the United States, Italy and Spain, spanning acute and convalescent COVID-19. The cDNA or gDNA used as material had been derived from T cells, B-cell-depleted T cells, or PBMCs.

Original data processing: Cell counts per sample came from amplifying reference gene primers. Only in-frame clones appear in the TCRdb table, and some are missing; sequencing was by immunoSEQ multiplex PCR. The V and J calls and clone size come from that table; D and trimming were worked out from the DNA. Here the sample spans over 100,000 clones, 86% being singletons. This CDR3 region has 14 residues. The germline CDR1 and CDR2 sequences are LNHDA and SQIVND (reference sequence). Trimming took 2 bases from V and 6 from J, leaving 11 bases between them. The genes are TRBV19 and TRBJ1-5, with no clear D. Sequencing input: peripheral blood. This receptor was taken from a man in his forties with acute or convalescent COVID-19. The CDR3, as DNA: TGTGCCAGTAGTATAACAGTATCAAGTCAGCCCCAGCATTTT. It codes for CASSITVSSQPQHF.